This TCR beta chain originates from a study of memory CD8 T cells in hepatitis C reinfection. Time point: peak reinfection, 3 to 8 weeks after reinfection detection. No in vitro expansion preceded TCR sequencing of the sorted cells. Clones were read by immunoSEQ multiplex PCR, and TCRdb kept only the in-frame ones, dropping some. The profile shows 35,000 to 55,000 clones, 88% of them singletons. The source is a man aged 18-30 years with hepatitis C virus infection. The sample taken for sequencing was naive CD8+ T cells sorted from blood.

The CDR3 region is CASSGQGDSYNEQFF. Written as DNA, the CDR3 is TGTGCCAGCAGCGGACAGGGTGATTCCTACAATGAGCAGTTCTTC. The V call is TRBV6-5, the J call TRBJ2-1, with 8 bases identical to TRBD1. The CDR3 contains 15 residues. V was clipped by 6 bases and J by 1 base; unmatched bases: 5. The germline CDR1 and CDR2 sequences are MNHEY and SVGAGI.